This T cell receptor (beta chain) was sequenced for a study of radiotherapy plus CTLA-4 blockade in lung cancer. For the study at large: Objective responses arose in roughly 17% of patients, and about 32% experienced disease control. Findings and caveats of the study: Response, reportedly, was best predicted by interferon-beta along with early blood T cell clone dynamics. After treatment with radiotherapy plus ipilimumab, TCR clones that came from the tumor expanded in blood.

In chemo-refractory metastatic non-small-cell lung cancer, patients got ipilimumab CTLA-4 blockade together with focal radiation. The count of this clone is one. What it recognizes is unknown. CDR1 is DFQATT and CDR2 is SNEGSKA in the germline V gene (reference sequence). With 5 bases removed from V and 6 bases from J, the gap between germline ends came to 8 bases. The CDR3 consists of 11 residues. TCRdb's copy holds only in-frame clones and misses some; the assay was immunoSEQ multiplex PCR. This table has around 91,000 clones, about 86% appearing once. The sequence came from a human donor with non-small cell lung cancer that progressed on radiotherapy plus ipilimumab. Sequencing was performed on peripheral blood, taken from a patient treated with radiotherapy plus ipilimumab. The chain has TRBV20-1 and TRBJ2-1, with D uncertain. DNA for the CDR3: TGCAGTGCTTACTACGTCAATGAGCAGTTCTTC. This translates into CSAYYVNEQFF.